A selection of T cell receptor beta chains follows, all from one sample in a study of shared clonotypes between healthy human individuals. The protocol was immunoSEQ multiplex PCR, while the TCRdb copy is restricted to in-frame clones and leaves out a portion. The data show around 500,000 clones, with 70% to 80% seen just once and about 11% held by the top ten. Material: PBMCs. The receptors originated from a woman in her thirties or forties in good health. Some clones in this sample may be carry-over from other donors' samples. Each CDR3 is given with its conserved first and last residue. A D gene is named only where the DNA matches it firmly. Part of the rows lack a size; the others show once, few, many or a class for expanded clones.

.	.	TRBJ1-5	TRBV30	CAWSHPEVNLLLQNSNQPQHF	TGTGCCTGGAGTCACCCCGAGGTTAACCTGTTGCTCCAAAATAGCAATCAGCCCCAGCATTTT
.	few	TRBJ1-1	TRBV27	CASSPHLMVGGTEAFF	TGTGCCAGCAGCCCACATTTGATGGTGGGGGGCACTGAAGCTTTCTTT
.	few	TRBJ2-1	TRBV27	CASRSGGIGEQFF	TGTGCCAGCAGGTCCGGGGGCATCGGGGAGCAGTTCTTC
.	.	TRBJ2-7	TRBV5-1	CASSFQQKEQYF	TGCGCCAGCAGCTTCCAACAGAAGGAGCAGTACTTC
.	.	TRBJ2-1	TRBV25-1	CASRGPPSGNEQFF	TGTGCCAGTAGGGGACCGCCCTCTGGCAATGAGCAGTTCTTC
.	few	TRBJ2-7	TRBV9	CASSVGADPSYEQYF	TGTGCCAGCAGCGTAGGAGCGGACCCTTCCTACGAGCAGTACTTC
.	.	TRBJ2-6	TRBV23-1	CASSQGNWGSGANVLTF	TGCGCCAGCAGTCAGGGAAATTGGGGCTCTGGGGCCAACGTCCTGACTTTC
TRBD2	.	TRBJ2-7	TRBV7-2	CASSLTGTSGYEQYF	TGTGCCAGCAGCTTAACAGGGACTAGCGGTTACGAGCAGTACTTC
.	.	TRBJ1-3	TRBV28	CASSFPGTPGNTIYF	TGTGCCAGCAGTTTCCCCGGAACCCCTGGAAACACCATATATTTT
TRBD2	.	TRBJ2-7	TRBV7-9	CASSPELGGGYEQYF	TGTGCCAGCAGCCCCGAGTTGGGCGGGGGCTACGAGCAGTACTTC
TRBD1	.	TRBJ1-2	TRBV2	CASSRGQLLGYTF	TGTGCCAGCTCGAGGGGGCAGCTCCTGGGCTACACCTTC
.	.	TRBJ1-6	TRBV30	CAWSPSNSPLHF	TGTGCCTGGAGCCCCTCAAATTCACCCCTCCACTTT
.	.	TRBJ1-2	TRBV2	CASSEETEFYGYTF	TGTGCCAGCAGTGAAGAGACAGAGTTCTATGGCTACACCTTC
.	.	TRBJ2-7	TRBV5-1	CASSLLDRTYEQYF	TGCGCCAGCAGCTTGTTGGACAGAACCTACGAGCAGTACTTC
.	.	TRBJ2-6	TRBV27	CASSRPTDNSGANVLTF	TGTGCCAGCAGTCGACCGACGGATAACTCTGGGGCCAACGTCCTGACTTTC
.	once	TRBJ1-1	TRBV28	CASSLVGAAEAFF	TGTGCCAGCAGTTTAGTGGGGGCGGCTGAAGCTTTCTTT
.	.	TRBJ2-1	TRBV14	CASSLGLYNEQFF	TGTGCCAGCAGCCTTGGACTCTACAATGAGCAGTTCTTC
.	.	TRBJ2-1	TRBV10-3	CAISESGVGNEQFF	TGTGCCATCAGTGAGTCAGGGGTGGGCAATGAGCAGTTCTTC
.	.	TRBJ2-2	TRBV11-3	CASSAGPGTGELFF	TGTGCCAGCAGCGCAGGCCCCGGCACCGGGGAGCTGTTTTTT
.	.	TRBJ1-1	TRBV9	CASSPLGRNTEAFF	TGTGCCAGCAGCCCCCTGGGACGGAACACTGAAGCTTTCTTT
.	.	TRBJ2-7	TRBV5-1	CASSLLRASYEQYF	TGCGCCAGCAGCTTGCTACGAGCTTCCTACGAGCAGTACTTC
TRBD2	.	TRBJ2-1	TRBV11-3	CASSPGTSGWGEGEQFF	TGTGCCAGCAGCCCAGGGACTAGCGGTTGGGGGGAGGGTGAGCAGTTCTTC
.	few	TRBJ1-1	TRBV30	CACVAIPTNTEAFF	TGTGCCTGCGTGGCAATCCCCACGAACACTGAAGCTTTCTTT
TRBD1	.	TRBJ1-2	TRBV7-2	CASSYNRGHGYTF	TGTGCCAGCAGCTACAACAGGGGCCATGGCTACACCTTC
.	.	TRBJ2-7	TRBV5-1	CASSGGGGPYEQYF	TGCGCCAGCAGCGGGGGCGGAGGCCCCTACGAGCAGTACTTC
.	.	TRBJ1-3	TRBV5-4	CASSFGGSSGNTIYF	TGTGCCAGCAGCTTCGGAGGAAGCTCTGGAAACACCATATATTTT
TRBD1	few	TRBJ1-1	TRBV4-2	CASSQGDRDDTEAFF	TGTGCCAGCAGCCAAGGGGACAGGGACGACACTGAAGCTTTCTTT
TRBD2	.	TRBJ2-7	TRBV6-6	CASSYVRGGNIYEQYF	TGTGCCAGCAGTTACGTCCGGGGGGGGAACATCTACGAGCAGTACTTC
.	.	TRBJ2-7	TRBV6-6	CASSYIDEQYF	TGTGCCAGCAGTTACATCGACGAGCAGTACTTC
.	.	TRBJ2-7	TRBV5-1	CASSLGIGKAADEQYF	TGCGCCAGCAGCTTGGGTATCGGTAAAGCGGCCGACGAGCAGTACTTC
.	few	TRBJ1-2	TRBV7-8	CASSLAPNVNYGYTF	TGTGCCAGCAGCTTAGCACCGAACGTTAACTATGGCTACACCTTC
.	.	TRBJ1-2	TRBV18	CASSHRDPLTRGYTF	TGTGCCAGCTCACACCGGGACCCCCTAACTCGGGGCTACACCTTC
.	.	TRBJ2-7	TRBV28	CASSPGTFYEQYF	TGTGCCAGCAGTCCCGGGACCTTCTACGAGCAGTACTTC
TRBD1	few	TRBJ1-1	TRBV28	CASSTWTGSNTEAFF	TGTGCCAGCAGTACCTGGACAGGGTCGAACACTGAAGCTTTCTTT
.	.	TRBJ2-2	TRBV7-9	CASSLGITGELFF	TGTGCCAGCAGCCTGGGGATCACCGGGGAGCTGTTTTTT
.	.	TRBJ2-3	TRBV5-6	CASSFGADFFTDTQYF	TGTGCCAGCAGCTTCGGAGCGGACTTTTTCACAGATACGCAGTATTTT
.	.	TRBJ1-4	TRBV5-4	CASSLAANEKLFF	TGTGCCAGCAGCTTGGCCGCAAATGAAAAACTGTTTTTT
.	.	TRBJ2-7	TRBV9	CASSPDSYEQYF	TGTGCCAGCAGCCCGGACAGCTACGAGCAGTACTTC
.	.	TRBJ1-1	TRBV6-1	CASSEWNTEAFF	TGTGCCAGCAGCGAATGGAACACTGAAGCTTTCTTT
.	.	TRBJ2-3	TRBV9	CASSVISTDTQYF	TGTGCCAGCAGCGTGATTAGCACAGATACGCAGTATTTT
.	.	TRBJ2-6	TRBV10-3	CAISESRVSGANVLTF	TGTGCCATCAGTGAGTCGCGGGTCTCTGGGGCCAACGTCCTGACTTTC
.	.	TRBJ2-1	TRBV27	CASSYGSSPYNEQFF	TGTGCCAGCAGTTACGGGAGTAGCCCCTACAATGAGCAGTTCTTC
.	.	TRBJ2-7	TRBV6-1	CASSEERNSYEQYF	TGTGCCAGCAGTGAGGAGCGGAACTCCTACGAGCAGTACTTC
.	.	TRBJ2-1	TRBV29-1	CSASSDYNEQFF	TGCAGCGCTTCCAGCGATTACAATGAGCAGTTCTTC
.	.	TRBJ1-6	TRBV28	CASNFNNSPLHF	TGTGCCAGCAACTTCAATAATTCACCCCTCCACTTT
TRBD1	few	TRBJ2-7	TRBV7-2	CASSFQPQGAYEQYF	TGTGCCAGCAGCTTCCAACCCCAGGGGGCCTACGAGCAGTACTTC
.	.	TRBJ2-5	TRBV2	CVSTALGETQYF	TGTGTCAGCACCGCTCTGGGGGAGACCCAGTACTTC
.	.	TRBJ1-6	TRBV5-6	CASSPVGRGGDSPLHF	TGTGCCAGCAGCCCTGTCGGCAGGGGAGGCGATTCACCCCTCCACTTT
.	.	TRBJ1-5	TRBV19	CASSIGPWGRGARQPQHF	TGTGCCAGTAGTATAGGTCCTTGGGGACGGGGGGCTCGGCAGCCCCAGCATTTT
.	.	TRBJ1-5	TRBV7-2	CASSLVVQNNQPQHF	TGTGCCAGCAGCTTAGTGGTCCAGAATAATCAGCCCCAGCATTTT
.	.	TRBJ2-3	TRBV5-6	CASSLGAGPADTQYF	TGTGCCAGCAGCTTGGGCGCGGGTCCGGCAGATACGCAGTATTTT
.	once	TRBJ2-7	TRBV19	CASSIRQEGTYEQYF	TGTGCCAGTAGTATCCGACAGGAGGGGACCTACGAGCAGTACTTC
.	.	TRBJ1-2	TRBV18	CASSRGQNYGYTF	TGTGCCAGCTCCCGCGGACAGAACTATGGCTACACCTTC
.	.	TRBJ2-7	TRBV19	CASQDGYEQYF	TGTGCCAGTCAGGACGGCTACGAGCAGTACTTC
.	.	TRBJ2-7	TRBV30	CAWSVMGAEQYF	TGTGCCTGGAGTGTAATGGGGGCCGAGCAGTACTTC